These T cell receptor beta chains were read from a single sample in a study of cytomegalovirus exposure and HLA in healthy donors. Some clones are missing from TCRdb's copy, which holds only in-frame ones; the method was immunoSEQ multiplex PCR. Among around 94,000 clones listed, 50% to 75% were seen once. Input material: PBMCs. The origin of the receptors is a man in his thirties or forties in good health and CMV-seronegative. The CDR3 runs from the conserved cysteine through the conserved F or W. The D gene is left open where the match is weak. Size is omitted from some rows. Given values are once, few, many or a class for expanded clones.

abundance	v_gene	j_gene	d_gene	CDR3nt	CDR3aa
few	TRBV19	TRBJ1-1	-	TGTGCCACCCTAAGGAGGAGTTTCTCAGGCACTGAAGCTTTCTTT	CATLRRSFSGTEAFF
-	TRBV7-9	TRBJ2-7	-	TGTGCCAGCAGCTCCATGGCAGGCTGGTACGAGCAGTACTTC	CASSSMAGWYEQYF
-	TRBV9	TRBJ2-1	-	TGTGCCAGCAGCGTAGCGAGAAGTATTAATGAGCAGTTCTTC	CASSVARSINEQFF
few	TRBV9	TRBJ1-2	TRBD1	TGTGCCAGCAGCCCCGACAGGGACTATGGCTACACCTTC	CASSPDRDYGYTF
few	TRBV27	TRBJ2-3	-	TGTGCCAGCAGTCCTATCCAGACTAGCACAGATACGCAGTATTTT	CASSPIQTSTDTQYF
-	TRBV5-1	TRBJ2-7	-	TGCGCCAGCAGCCCAGGGGAAATCTATCCCTACGAGCAGTACTTC	CASSPGEIYPYEQYF
-	TRBV28	TRBJ2-7	-	TGTGCCAGCAGTTTGACTATACGGGGCGAGCAGTACTTC	CASSLTIRGEQYF
-	TRBV13	TRBJ2-3	TRBD1	TGTGCCAGCAGCTTCCGGACAGGGAGCCATACGCAGTATTTT	CASSFRTGSHTQYF
once	TRBV29-1	TRBJ2-5	TRBD1	TGCAGCGTAGCCAAGACCGGGACAGGAGAGACCCAGTACTTC	CSVAKTGTGETQYF
-	TRBV5-1	TRBJ2-2	TRBD2	TGCGCCAGCAGCTTGTGGCTAGCGGGAAAAACCGGGGAGCTGTTTTTT	CASSLWLAGKTGELFF
-	TRBV7-3	TRBJ1-2	TRBD1	TGTGCCAGCAGCTTCGGGACAGCTCAATCCCCCTATGGCTACACCTTC	CASSFGTAQSPYGYTF
-	TRBV30	TRBJ2-7	-	TGTGCCTGCCGGACAAGACCTTTATACGAGCAGTACTTC	CACRTRPLYEQYF
-	TRBV6-1	TRBJ1-2	TRBD1	TGTGCCAGCAGTGAGAACAGGGGGGTTGAGTACGCCTATGGCTACACCTTC	CASSENRGVEYAYGYTF
-	TRBV7-2	TRBJ2-1	-	TGTGCCAGCAGCTTAGCGGGAGCATTAAATGAGCAGTTCTTC	CASSLAGALNEQFF
-	TRBV27	TRBJ2-1	TRBD2	TGTGCCAGCAGGTCTCCGGGACTAGCGGCCCAGTTCTTC	CASRSPGLAAQFF
-	TRBV28	TRBJ2-7	-	TGTGCCAGCAGTTTGGGGGCTAGCGGAAACTACGAGCAGTACTTC	CASSLGASGNYEQYF
-	TRBV29-1	TRBJ1-2	-	TGCAGCGTTGAACGAGGGCTTAACTATGGCTACACCTTC	CSVERGLNYGYTF
-	TRBV28	TRBJ2-1	TRBD2	TGTGCCAGCAGTCTACTAGCGGGAGGGACCTACAATGAGCAGTTCTTC	CASSLLAGGTYNEQFF
-	TRBV4-2	TRBJ2-7	TRBD1	TGTGCCAGCAGCCAAGGACAGGGGTGGGACGAGCAGTACTTC	CASSQGQGWDEQYF
-	TRBV29-1	TRBJ2-1	TRBD2	TGCAGCGTTGAAGGGACTAGCGGGAGGTGGGTCAATGAGCAGTTCTTC	CSVEGTSGRWVNEQFF
-	TRBV23-1	TRBJ1-1	-	TGCGCCAGCAGTCCGACACATGACACTGAAGCTTTCTTT	CASSPTHDTEAFF
few	TRBV9	TRBJ1-1	-	TGTGCCAGCAGCTTCGAGACAGGTTTCCCAACTGAAGCTTTCTTT	CASSFETGFPTEAFF
once	TRBV5-1	TRBJ2-2	TRBD2	TGCGCCAGCAGCCCAAGGACTAGCGGGGGGCCGTACACCGGGGAGCTGTTTTTT	CASSPRTSGGPYTGELFF
-	TRBV7-8	TRBJ2-6	TRBD2	TGTGCCAGCAGCTTAGTTCCAGCGGGATACTCTGGGGCCAACGTCCTGACTTTC	CASSLVPAGYSGANVLTF
-	TRBV27	TRBJ2-1	TRBD2	TGTGCCAGCAACTCCCCCCTTGCGGGGGTTTACAATGAGCAGTTCTTC	CASNSPLAGVYNEQFF
-	TRBV5-4	TRBJ2-6	-	TGTGCCAGCCGGCAGGAAGACTCTGGGGCCAACGTCCTGACTTTC	CASRQEDSGANVLTF
few	TRBV2	TRBJ2-5	TRBD2	TGTGCCAGCAGTCCTCGTGGGGGGGGTGAGACCCAGTACTTC	CASSPRGGGETQYF
few	TRBV19	TRBJ1-5	-	TGTGCCAGTAAAGACACTTTCAATCAGCCCCAGCATTTT	CASKDTFNQPQHF
-	TRBV4-2	TRBJ1-2	-	TGTGCCAGCAGCCAAGATTATTCTTATGGCTACACCTTC	CASSQDYSYGYTF
-	TRBV19	TRBJ1-5	TRBD1	TGTGCCAGTAGTACGTCCCCCGGGACAGGAACCAATCAGCCCCAGCATTTT	CASSTSPGTGTNQPQHF
-	TRBV29-1	TRBJ2-1	-	TGCAGCGTTGCCCTGAGTCCTTATAATGAGCAGTTCTTC	CSVALSPYNEQFF
-	TRBV7-9	TRBJ2-5	TRBD2	TGTGCCAGCAGCTTAGTAGCGGGAAACCAAGAGACCCAGTACTTC	CASSLVAGNQETQYF
-	TRBV2	TRBJ2-1	TRBD2	TGTGCCAGCAGCGCCGGGACTAGCGGGAGAAATGAGCAGTTCTTC	CASSAGTSGRNEQFF
-	TRBV7-8	TRBJ2-5	TRBD1	TGTGCCAGCAGCACACTCGGACAGGATAGGTTAGAGACCCAGTACTTC	CASSTLGQDRLETQYF
few	TRBV7-9	TRBJ2-1	TRBD2	TGTGCCAGCACTAGCGGTCATGAGCAGTTCTTC	CASTSGHEQFF
-	TRBV5-1	TRBJ1-2	-	TGCGCCAGCAGCTTGGACAGGGCCTCTGAGGGCTACACCTTC	CASSLDRASEGYTF
-	TRBV4-2	TRBJ1-2	-	TGTGCCAGCAGCCAAGAGAATCGGTATGGCTACACCTTC	CASSQENRYGYTF
-	TRBV6-5	TRBJ2-7	TRBD2	TGTGCCAGCAGTCGCGGGACTAGCGGCTCCTACGAGCAGTACTTC	CASSRGTSGSYEQYF
-	TRBV19	TRBJ1-1	-	TGTGCCAGTAGTATTGGGGGGAGCACTGAAGCTTTCTTT	CASSIGGSTEAFF
-	TRBV5-1	TRBJ1-4	-	TGCGCCAGCAGCTTGGACGCCAGCGGAAAACTGTTTTTT	CASSLDASGKLFF
-	TRBV6-1	TRBJ2-2	TRBD2	TGTGCCAGCAGTGAACTAGCGGGGGGACACAAAAACACCGGGGAGCTGTTTTTT	CASSELAGGHKNTGELFF
once	TRBV18	TRBJ1-4	-	TGTGCCAGCTCACCTGTCGGGTCACTCGCAACTAATGAAAAACTGTTTTTT	CASSPVGSLATNEKLFF
-	TRBV4-1	TRBJ2-5	TRBD2	TGCGCCAGCAGCCAAGGTTCGAGTTCTAGCGGGGGTGTCTGGGAGACCCAGTACTTC	CASSQGSSSSGGVWETQYF
-	TRBV7-2	TRBJ2-7	-	TGTGCCAGCAGCTTAGGCGTCAGTCCTGGGGGGGAGCAGTACTTC	CASSLGVSPGGEQYF
-	TRBV7-6	TRBJ2-5	-	TGTGCCAGCAGCTTACCTCAGGGGGGCCAAGAGACCCAGTACTTC	CASSLPQGGQETQYF
-	TRBV5-1	TRBJ2-3	TRBD1	TGCGCCAGCAGCCCGACCGGGACAGTCACAGATACGCAGTATTTT	CASSPTGTVTDTQYF
once	TRBV7-3	TRBJ2-1	TRBD2	TGTGCCAGCAGCTTATCACTAGCGGGAGCTTACAATGAGCAGTTCTTC	CASSLSLAGAYNEQFF
-	TRBV7-8	TRBJ1-4	-	TGTGCCAGCAGCTTAGCGGGGGCGGGTGAAAAACTGTTTTTT	CASSLAGAGEKLFF
-	TRBV7-3	TRBJ2-5	TRBD2	TGTGCCAGCAGCCCCGGGACTAGCGGGTTTGGGGAGACCCAGTACTTC	CASSPGTSGFGETQYF
-	TRBV29-1	TRBJ1-4	-	TGCAGCGTTGGTTCTTCAACTAATGAAAAACTGTTTTTT	CSVGSSTNEKLFF
few	TRBV10-3	TRBJ2-7	-	TGTGCCATCAGTGTGATGAGCGACTCCTACGAGCAGTACTTC	CAISVMSDSYEQYF
-	TRBV9	TRBJ2-1	TRBD2	TGTGCCAGCAGCGGAGGACTAGGAAATGAGCAGTTCTTC	CASSGGLGNEQFF
-	TRBV10-3	TRBJ1-2	-	TGTGCCATCAGTGAGTCGCGGCAGGGGACGAACTATGGCTACACCTTC	CAISESRQGTNYGYTF
few	TRBV5-4	TRBJ2-2	-	TGTGCCAGCAGCTCCCTCTTCGGGGAGCTGTTTTTT	CASSSLFGELFF
-	TRBV29-1	TRBJ2-4	-	TGCAGCGTTGAAGGCGGGTCACTGTCAGAGAACATTCAGTACTTC	CSVEGGSLSENIQYF